This section outlines one TCR beta chain sequence together with its context. No antigen is known for it. Nothing much larger sits one base from this clone, and base qualities are not available. The data were taken from a study of cytomegalovirus exposure and HLA in healthy donors (dated by TCRdb to about 2017). Notes on the research overall: In an earlier analysis of several hundred of the donors, about 270 Gb of sequence data and 90 million to 120 million unique TCR beta sequences from about 190 million T cells were reported. To study patterns of TCR occurrence, a later analysis re-analyzed previously published TCR beta repertoires from several hundred donors and added high-resolution HLA genotyping. About five DR-DQ haplotypes were handled as single units for association and clustering, since linkage in the cohort was strong. Rather than drawing on any new phenotypic data, the later analysis identified candidate immune exposures from TCR beta sequences and the way those sequences occurred across donors. HLA typing included class I and class II loci at four-digit resolution. The aim of the study was to test whether cataloging public T cell receptors could identify signatures of past pathogen exposure. A separate validation cohort of 90 to 150 different subjects was used in addition to the roughly 670-subject first cohort. To predict cytomegalovirus infection status, the study brought together high-throughput TCR immunosequencing, statistical association of individual TCRs with disease status, and machine learning. Across 398 genotyped donors of the cohort, an average of about 200,000 unique TCR beta nucleotide sequences per donor were sequenced, and approximately 19% of those sequences were non-productive. Every repertoire in the discovery cohort had been generated on one and the same sequencing platform. The study used immunosequencing to profile the T cell repertoires of 666 subjects and linked those repertoires to cytomegalovirus serostatus. The number of typed donors differed by locus: about 620-630 for A, B, C, DRB1 and DQB1; 522 for DQA1; some 610 for DPA1; and some 470 for DPB1. About 280 gigabases of sequencing data and 91 million or so unique TCR sequences made up an early release that covered over 550 HLA-typed donors. Among the roughly 400 genotyped donors, approximately 81% belonged to the genetic ancestry cluster associated with self-reported Caucasian donors. Donor age, sex, ethnicity and CMV serostatus were compiled alongside the repertoire data. A later genetic analysis took genome-wide SNP genotypes for about 55% of the 666 donors and used that subset as a discovery cohort. In an earlier analysis of 500 to 650 of the donors, high-throughput TCR beta sequencing was used to judge whether each TCR beta V gene segment behaved as functional or pseudogenic. What the research found in general, with its limitations: A further reported finding was that TCR beta sequences accurately predicted the HLA-A and HLA-B alleles for most subjects in the first cohort. Several of the top co-occurrence clusters appeared to be linked to parvovirus B19, influenza, CMV and Epstein-Barr virus, according to a later analysis. While some public TCRs were present in many individuals, most TCR sequences turned up only very rarely across donors. In a later analysis, HLA-associated TCR beta chains were found to be more clonally expanded and to have lower generation probabilities than equally common non-associated chains. Sequencing depth was assumed to be roughly uniform across donors in the presence/absence analyses, though that assumption may not hold. A total of fewer than 200 TCR beta chains were listed by the study as associated with cytomegalovirus. In vitro tests confirmed that a few of the cytomegalovirus-associated TCR beta chains recognize cytomegalovirus antigens. Broadly in line with IMGT annotations, most TCR beta V segments showed up in productive rearrangements about 87% or about 30% of the time in an earlier analysis of around 550 of the donors. CMV serostatus was the only immune exposure information available for the cohort. Assigning TCR associations to individual alleles was difficult when HLA alleles, especially DR and DQ, strongly co-occurred. The classifier was reported to diagnose cytomegalovirus status with high specificity and sensitivity in both the original cohort and the validation cohort. Linkage disequilibrium might explain the correlated functional status among segregating V segments, but an unknown experimental factor could not be ruled out. Some 15 rarely observed V segments, including chromosome 9 orphons, were excluded from the earlier analysis of about 600 of the donors because counts were too low. In a later analysis, most CMV-associated TCR beta chains were found to appear HLA-restricted, with HLA associations seemingly driven largely by CMV exposure. The authors suggested that the approach could potentially be extended to other disease states and immunological phenotypes. Specific HLA alleles were associated with 15,000 to 20,000 TCR beta sequences at a false discovery rate of 0.05 in a later analysis. According to a later analysis, TCR association rates differed among HLA loci, with DRB1 alleles showing the most associated TCRs and HLA-C alleles showing the fewest. Because HLA typing was unavailable for some donors at each locus, only the typed subset was used in association tests. The cohort was sequenced for TCR beta chains only, and without alpha or paired-chain data the features that could be detected were limited. Compared with the roughly 700-donor mean, donors in an Asian-associated ancestry cluster had fewer N-insertions in productive TCRs, according to a later genetic analysis. The 87-base-pair reads could not distinguish some IMGT-functional V segments, including TRBV6-2 and TRBV6-3, so those segments were excluded. A group of highly shared sequence variants was considered likely to be a technical artifact of the sequencing pipeline. In a later genetic analysis, a missense DCLRE1C variant was associated with V-gene and J-gene trimming of TCR beta chains, and the association was replicated in an independent cohort.

V and J are truncated by 0 bases and 0 bases respectively, leaving an intervening sequence of 9 bases. According to the germline V gene (reference sequence), CDR1 reads LNHDA and CDR2 reads SQIVND. Taken from cysteine to phenylalanine, the CDR3 has 16 residues. The retained sequence is limited to the CDR3, 48 bases, with the frame set at the first base. Preparation of the library involved the immunoSEQ multiplex PCR assay. For the multiplex PCR, a mixture combining 60 forward primers for TCR Vbeta segments and 13 reverse primers for TCR Jbeta segments was used. The CDR3 region of rearranged TCR beta genes was amplified from genomic DNA with a multiplex PCR assay. The amplified TCR beta libraries were sequenced on the Illumina HiSeq System as 87-base-pair reads. In the paper's pipeline: In a later analysis, tens of millions of unique TCR beta chains were counted across the roughly 670 repertoires, and around 11 million of these chains were shared by at least two donors. Raw reads were error-corrected and collapsed into unique sequences with a nearest-neighbor algorithm that merged closely related sequences to remove PCR and sequencing errors. V, D and J gene segments were assigned by aligning CDR3 sequences to IMGT reference sequences. For a sequence to be retained, a match of at least six nucleotides to both a V gene segment and a J gene segment was required. Rearrangements were called productive when the CDR3 lacked stop codons and stayed in frame with V and J; all others were non-productive. Following IMGT convention, CDR3 was defined as the stretch from the second conserved V-encoded cysteine to the conserved J-encoded phenylalanine. The earlier analysis of about 570 of the donors excluded any sequence lacking an unambiguous match to a single V gene segment. An earlier analysis of several hundred of the donors classified V segments as functional when productive rearrangements were above 56.7% and as segregating when the standard deviation between donors was above 5%. A statistical classification framework was developed to diagnose cytomegalovirus status using the catalog of TCR beta chain sequences. A later analysis assigned V and J genes by comparing TCR nucleotide sequences with IMGT/GENE-DB human TR gene sequences. The TCRdist pipeline was used in a later analysis to assign CDR3 sequences and most-parsimonious VDJ recombination scenarios. In a later analysis, each TCR beta chain was defined by its CDR3 amino acid sequence together with its V-gene family, and reads without a unique V-gene family were excluded. In a later analysis, approximately 640 highly shared, low-generation-probability nucleotide sequences were removed to address suspected cross-contamination and a sequencing artifact. In a later analysis, a clonal expansion index for each public chain was calculated from normalized within-repertoire ranks of inferred template counts. In a later analysis, generation probabilities were computed with a VDJ recombination model fitted to out-of-frame rearrangements, and the resulting probabilities were checked against IGoR. A later analysis scored TCR-TCR, TCR-HLA and TCR-CMV co-occurrence with hypergeometric tests, applying a repertoire-size bias correction to TCR pairs. A later analysis estimated false discovery rates by permuting HLA or CMV assignments 20 times. A later analysis grouped co-occurring TCRs with DBSCAN, adding TCRdist sequence similarity when clustering within HLA-allele-positive subsets. Co-occurrence clustering excluded repertoires with fewer than 30,000 or more than 120,000 public chains, plus five with anomalous nucleotide sharing. TCRdb mirrors the immuneACCESS table, restricted to in-frame sequences. Some clones are absent from its copies; in checked studies, under half trace to an unresolved V gene, and the reason for the others is unknown. V and J calls and clone size are copied from that table; D and trimming were computed from the DNA. The sample includes 60,000 to 65,000 clones, with roughly 75% observed a single time. Of the sample, 20% to 25% falls within the top ten clones.

The cohort was made up of under 800 healthy bone marrow donors. All cohort members were sampled while nominally healthy, although unrecorded immune exposures were likely present. The donor was CMV seropositive and was included in the group of 250 to 350 seropositive cohort members. A peripheral blood sample was collected from each donor, and TCR beta sequencing was performed on peripheral blood mononuclear cells. The Qiagen DNeasy Blood Extraction Kit was used to extract genomic DNA from the blood cell samples. The chain was built from TRBV19 and TRBJ1-5, with no reliable assignment of the D segment. The sample consisted of PBMCs. The source is a woman in her forties in good health and CMV-seropositive. The CDR3 is CASSIEAGYSNQPQHF. Here is the DNA: TGTGCCAGTAGTATAGAGGCGGGGTATAGCAATCAGCCCCAGCATTTT.